The TCR beta chain under discussion was sequenced for a study of CD8 T cells in Susac syndrome. This clonotype has only one observation. When the RNA was reverse transcribed, random hexamers were used with an input of about 0.5 to 1 ug. TCRdb re-called the immunoSEQ multiplex PCR reads through MiXCR, storing one row per CDR3 protein. Seen here are under 95,000 distinct CDR3 sequences, roughly 94% observed once, and the top ten hold about 0.3%. Sequencing was done on a sample of CD4+ T cells from PBMCs. This clonotype was obtained from a human donor with Susac syndrome.

This chain's CDR3 is CASSRTKIQETQYF. DNA of the CDR3: TGCGCCAGCAGCCGCACCAAGATCCAAGAGACCCAGTACTTC. The chain is built from TRBV4-1 and TRBJ2-5; D unresolved. V was shortened by 4 bases and J by 1 base, with 10 bases between the two germline ends. Germline CDR1 MGHRA, CDR2 YSYEKL. CDR3 length: 14 amino acids.